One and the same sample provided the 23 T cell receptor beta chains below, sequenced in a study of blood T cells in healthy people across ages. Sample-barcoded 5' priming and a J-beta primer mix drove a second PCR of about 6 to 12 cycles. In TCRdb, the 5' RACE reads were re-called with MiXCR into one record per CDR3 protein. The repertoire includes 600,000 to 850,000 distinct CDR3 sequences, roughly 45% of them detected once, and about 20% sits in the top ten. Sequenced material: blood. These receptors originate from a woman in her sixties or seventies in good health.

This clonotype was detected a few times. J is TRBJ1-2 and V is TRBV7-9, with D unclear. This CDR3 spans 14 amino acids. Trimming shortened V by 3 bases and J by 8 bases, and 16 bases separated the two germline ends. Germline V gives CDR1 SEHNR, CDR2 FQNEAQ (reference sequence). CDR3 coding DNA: TGTGCCAGCAGCTTTGAAGGATCGCTATCAGGCTACACCTTC. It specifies CASSFEGSLSGYTF. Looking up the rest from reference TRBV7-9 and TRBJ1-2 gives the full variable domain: DTGVSQNPRHKITKRGQNVTFRCDPISEHNRLYWYRQTLGQGPEFLTYFQNEAQLEKSRLLSDRFSAERPKGSFSTLEIQRTEQGDSAMYLCASSFEGSLSGYTFGSGTRLTVV.

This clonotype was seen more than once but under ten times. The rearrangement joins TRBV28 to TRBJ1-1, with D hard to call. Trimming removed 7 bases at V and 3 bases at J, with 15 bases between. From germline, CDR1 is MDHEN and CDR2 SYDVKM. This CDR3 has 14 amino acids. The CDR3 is CASNNPGGDTEAFF. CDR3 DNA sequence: TGTGCCAGCAACAACCCAGGAGGTGACACTGAAGCTTTCTTT.

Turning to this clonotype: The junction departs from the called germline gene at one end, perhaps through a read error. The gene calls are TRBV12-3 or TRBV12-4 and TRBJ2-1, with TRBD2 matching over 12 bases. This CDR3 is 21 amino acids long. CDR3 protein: CVSSLHPLASGRASSYNEQFF. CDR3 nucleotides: TGTGTCAGCAGTTTACACCCCTTGGCTAGCGGGAGGGCAAGCTCCTACAATGAGCAGTTCTTC.

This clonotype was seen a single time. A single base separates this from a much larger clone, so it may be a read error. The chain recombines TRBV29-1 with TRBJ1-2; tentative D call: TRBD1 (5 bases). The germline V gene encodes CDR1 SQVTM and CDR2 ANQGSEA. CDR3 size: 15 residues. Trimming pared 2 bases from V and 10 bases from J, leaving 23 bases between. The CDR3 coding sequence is TGCAGCGTTGAAAAGGGGATCGGCATAAGGGGAGACTACACCTTC. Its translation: CSVEKGIGIRGDYTF.

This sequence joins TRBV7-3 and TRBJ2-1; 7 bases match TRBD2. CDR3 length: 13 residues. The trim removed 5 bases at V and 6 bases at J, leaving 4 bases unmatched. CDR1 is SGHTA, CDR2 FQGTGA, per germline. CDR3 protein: CASSALAANEQFF. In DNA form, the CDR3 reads TGTGCCAGCAGCGCTCTAGCGGCCAATGAGCAGTTCTTC.

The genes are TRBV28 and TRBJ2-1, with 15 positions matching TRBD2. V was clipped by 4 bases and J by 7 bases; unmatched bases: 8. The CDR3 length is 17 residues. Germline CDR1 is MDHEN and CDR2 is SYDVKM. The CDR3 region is CASSSLGTSGRWNEQFF. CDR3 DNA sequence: TGTGCCAGCAGTTCATTAGGGACTAGCGGGAGGTGGAATGAGCAGTTCTTC.

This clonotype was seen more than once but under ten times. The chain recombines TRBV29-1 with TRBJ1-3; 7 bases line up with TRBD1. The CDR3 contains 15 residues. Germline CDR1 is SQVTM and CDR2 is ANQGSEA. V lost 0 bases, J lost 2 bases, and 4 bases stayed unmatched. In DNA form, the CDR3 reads TGCAGCGTTGAAGAGATGGACAGGACTGGAAACACCATATATTTT. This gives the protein CSVEEMDRTGNTIYF.

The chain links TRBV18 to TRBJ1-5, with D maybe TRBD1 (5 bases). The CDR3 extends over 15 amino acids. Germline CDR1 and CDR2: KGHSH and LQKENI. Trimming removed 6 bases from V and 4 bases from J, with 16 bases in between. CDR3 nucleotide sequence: TGTGCCAGCTCGGCTGAGCAGGGCGCGAATCAGCCCCAGCATTTT. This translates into CASSAEQGANQPQHF.

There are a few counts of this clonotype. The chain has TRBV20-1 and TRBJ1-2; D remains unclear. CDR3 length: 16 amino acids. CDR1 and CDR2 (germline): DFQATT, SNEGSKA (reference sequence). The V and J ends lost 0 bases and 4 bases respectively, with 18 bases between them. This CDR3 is CSARDLRSRASYGYTF. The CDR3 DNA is TGCAGTGCTAGAGATCTCCGATCCCGGGCATCCTATGGCTACACCTTC.

The CDR3 DNA follows: TGCAGCGTTCGGACAGGGGGGAACGAGCAGTTCTTC. Translation: CSVRTGGNEQFF. The chain employs TRBV29-1 and TRBJ2-1, with 10 bases lining up with TRBD1. Trimming took 5 bases from V and 10 from J; bases not matched to a gene: 5. This CDR3 spans 12 amino acids. Germline CDR1 SQVTM, CDR2 ANQGSEA.

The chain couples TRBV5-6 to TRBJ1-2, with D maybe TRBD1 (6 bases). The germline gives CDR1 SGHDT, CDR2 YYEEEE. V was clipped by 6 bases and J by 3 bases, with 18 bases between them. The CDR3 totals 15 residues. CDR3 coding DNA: TGTGCCAGCATCAAGGGTGCCGGGGGCGACTATGGCTACACCTTC. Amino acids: CASIKGAGGDYGYTF.

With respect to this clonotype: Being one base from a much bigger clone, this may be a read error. Written as DNA, the CDR3 is TGTACCAGCAGTGAAGCCCGGGGGGCTCCCCAAGAGACCCAGTACTTC. This encodes CTSSEARGAPQETQYF. V and J are TRBV2 and TRBJ2-5; weak D call: TRBD2 (7 bases). CDR1 is SNHLY, CDR2 FYNNEI, per germline. The CDR3 extends over 16 amino acids.

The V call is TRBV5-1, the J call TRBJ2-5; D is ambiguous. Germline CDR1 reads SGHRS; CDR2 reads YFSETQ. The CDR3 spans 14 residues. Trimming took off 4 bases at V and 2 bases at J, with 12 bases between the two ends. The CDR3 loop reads CASSPTPGQETQYF. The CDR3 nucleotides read TGCGCCAGCAGCCCGACTCCGGGTCAAGAGACCCAGTACTTC. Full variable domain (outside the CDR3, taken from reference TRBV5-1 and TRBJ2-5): KAGVTQTPRYLIKTRGQQVTLSCSPISGHRSVSWYQQTPGQGLQFLFEYFSETQRNKGNFPGRFSGRQFSNSRSEMNVSTLELGDSALYLCASSPTPGQETQYFGPGTRLLVL.

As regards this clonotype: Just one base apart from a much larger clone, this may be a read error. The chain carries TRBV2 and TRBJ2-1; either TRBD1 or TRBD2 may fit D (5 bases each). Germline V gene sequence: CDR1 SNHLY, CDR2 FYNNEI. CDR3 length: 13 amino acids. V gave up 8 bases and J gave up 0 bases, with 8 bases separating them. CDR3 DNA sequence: TGTGCCAGCCGGGACGACTCCTACAATGAGCAGTTCTTC. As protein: CASRDDSYNEQFF.

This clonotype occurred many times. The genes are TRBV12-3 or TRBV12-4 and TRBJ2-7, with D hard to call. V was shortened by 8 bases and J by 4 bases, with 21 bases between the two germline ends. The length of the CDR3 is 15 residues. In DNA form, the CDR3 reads TGTGCCAGCGGCCCAGGTAACGGAATCCGTTACGAGCAGTACTTC. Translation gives CASGPGNGIRYEQYF.

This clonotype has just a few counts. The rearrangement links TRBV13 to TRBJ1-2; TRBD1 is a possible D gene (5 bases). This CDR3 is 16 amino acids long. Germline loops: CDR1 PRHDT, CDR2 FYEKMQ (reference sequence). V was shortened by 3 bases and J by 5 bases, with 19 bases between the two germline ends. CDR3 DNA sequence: TGTGCCAGCAGCTTTAACCCCCAGGGAGGCGATTATGGCTACACCTTC. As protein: CASSFNPQGGDYGYTF. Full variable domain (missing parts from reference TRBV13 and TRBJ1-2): AAGVIQSPRHLIKEKRETATLKCYPIPRHDTVYWYQQGPGQDPQFLISFYEKMQSDKGSIPDRFSAQQFSDYHSELNMSSLELGDSALYFCASSFNPQGGDYGYTFGSGTRLTVV.

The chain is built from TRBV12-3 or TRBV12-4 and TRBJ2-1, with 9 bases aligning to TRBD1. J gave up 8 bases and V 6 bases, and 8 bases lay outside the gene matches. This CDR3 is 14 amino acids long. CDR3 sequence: CASRAGTGFDEQFF. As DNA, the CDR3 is TGTGCCAGCAGGGCCGGGACAGGGTTCGATGAGCAGTTCTTC.

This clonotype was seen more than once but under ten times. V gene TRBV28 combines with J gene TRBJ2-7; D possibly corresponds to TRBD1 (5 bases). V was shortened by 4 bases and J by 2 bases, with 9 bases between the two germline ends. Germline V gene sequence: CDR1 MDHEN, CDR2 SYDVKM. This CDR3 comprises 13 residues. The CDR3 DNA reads TGTGCCAGCAGTTACAGGAGCGCCTACGAGCAGTACTTC. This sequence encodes CASSYRSAYEQYF. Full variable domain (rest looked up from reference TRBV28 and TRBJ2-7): DVKVTQSSRYLVKRTGEKVFLECVQDMDHENMFWYRQDPGLGLRLIYFSYDVKMKEKGDIPEGYSVSREKKERFSLILESASTNQTSMYLCASSYRSAYEQYFGPGTRLTVT.

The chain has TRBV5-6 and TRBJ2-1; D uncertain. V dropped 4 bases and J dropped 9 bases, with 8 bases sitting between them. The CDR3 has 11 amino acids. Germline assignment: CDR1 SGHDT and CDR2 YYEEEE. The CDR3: CASSGESEQFF. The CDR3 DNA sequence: TGTGCCAGCAGCGGTGAGAGTGAGCAGTTCTTC.

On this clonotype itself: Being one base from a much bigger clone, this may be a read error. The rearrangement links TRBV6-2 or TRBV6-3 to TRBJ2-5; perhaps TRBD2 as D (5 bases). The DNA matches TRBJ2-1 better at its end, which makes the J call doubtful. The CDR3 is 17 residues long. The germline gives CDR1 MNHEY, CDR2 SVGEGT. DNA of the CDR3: TGTGCCAGCAGTTACTCGGACTTCTCTCCCCATCAAGAGACCCAGTTCTTC. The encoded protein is CASSYSDFSPHQETQFF.

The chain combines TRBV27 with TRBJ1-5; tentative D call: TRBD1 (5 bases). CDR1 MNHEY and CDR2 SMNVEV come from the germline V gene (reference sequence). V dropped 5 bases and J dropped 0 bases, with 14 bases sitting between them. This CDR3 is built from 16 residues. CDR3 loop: CASSRRGTNSNQPQHF. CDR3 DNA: TGTGCCAGCAGTCGACGCGGGACTAATAGCAATCAGCCCCAGCATTTT.

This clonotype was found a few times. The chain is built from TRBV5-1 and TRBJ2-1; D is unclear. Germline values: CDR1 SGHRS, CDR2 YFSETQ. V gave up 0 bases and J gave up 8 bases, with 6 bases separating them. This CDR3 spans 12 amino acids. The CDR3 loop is CASSLAGHEQFF. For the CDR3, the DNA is TGCGCCAGCAGCTTGGCCGGACATGAGCAGTTCTTC.

In nucleotides, the CDR3 is TGTGCCAGCAGCTTAGGCCGCAGTTCCGACAGATACAATCAGCCCCAGCATTTT. Translated: CASSLGRSSDRYNQPQHF. The chain is built from TRBV7-9 and TRBJ1-5, with D tentatively TRBD1 (5 bases). The CDR3 sequence is 18 residues long. Germline CDR1 is SEHNR and CDR2 is FQNEAQ (reference sequence). Trimming took 1 base from V and 3 from J, leaving 19 bases between them.